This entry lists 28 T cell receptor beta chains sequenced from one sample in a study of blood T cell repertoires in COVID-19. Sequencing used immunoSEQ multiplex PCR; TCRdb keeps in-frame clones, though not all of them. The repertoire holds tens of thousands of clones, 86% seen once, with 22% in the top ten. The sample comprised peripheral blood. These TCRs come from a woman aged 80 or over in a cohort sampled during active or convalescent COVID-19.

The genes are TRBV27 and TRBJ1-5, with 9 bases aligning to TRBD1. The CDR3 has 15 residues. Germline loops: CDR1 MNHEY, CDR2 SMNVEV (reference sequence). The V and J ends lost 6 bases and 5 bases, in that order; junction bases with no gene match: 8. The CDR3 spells CASSPGGTGYQPQHF. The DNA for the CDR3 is TGTGCCAGCAGCCCTGGGGGGACAGGGTATCAGCCCCAGCATTTT.

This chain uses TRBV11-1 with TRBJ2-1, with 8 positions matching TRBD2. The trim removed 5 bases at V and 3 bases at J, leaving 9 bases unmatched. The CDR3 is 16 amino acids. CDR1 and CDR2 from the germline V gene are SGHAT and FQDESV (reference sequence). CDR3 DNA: TGTGCCAGCAGCCCCTCCGGGACTAGGAGCTACAATGAGCAGTTCTTC. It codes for CASSPSGTRSYNEQFF.

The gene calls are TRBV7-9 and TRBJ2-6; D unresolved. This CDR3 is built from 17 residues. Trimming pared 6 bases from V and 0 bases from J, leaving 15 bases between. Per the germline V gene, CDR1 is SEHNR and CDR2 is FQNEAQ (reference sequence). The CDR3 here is CASSPLREFSGANVLTF. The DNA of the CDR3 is TGTGCCAGCAGTCCCCTGCGTGAATTCTCTGGGGCCAACGTCCTGACTTTC. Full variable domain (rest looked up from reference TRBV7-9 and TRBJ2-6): DTGVSQNPRHKITKRGQNVTFRCDPISEHNRLYWYRQTLGQGPEFLTYFQNEAQLEKSRLLSDRFSAERPKGSFSTLEIQRTEQGDSAMYLCASSPLREFSGANVLTFGAGSRLTVL.

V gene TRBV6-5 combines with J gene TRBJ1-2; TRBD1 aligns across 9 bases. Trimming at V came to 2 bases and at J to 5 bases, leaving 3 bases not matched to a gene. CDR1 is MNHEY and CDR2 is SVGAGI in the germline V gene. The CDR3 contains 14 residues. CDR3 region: CASSYRGQGYGYTF. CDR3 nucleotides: TGTGCCAGCAGTTACAGGGGACAGGGATATGGCTACACCTTC.

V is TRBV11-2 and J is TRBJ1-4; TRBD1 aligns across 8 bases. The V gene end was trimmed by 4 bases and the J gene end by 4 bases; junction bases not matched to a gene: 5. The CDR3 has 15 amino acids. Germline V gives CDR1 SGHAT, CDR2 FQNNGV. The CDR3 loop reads CASSSGGGGNEKLFF. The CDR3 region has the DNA TGTGCCAGCAGCTCAGGGGGCGGGGGTAATGAAAAACTGTTTTTT. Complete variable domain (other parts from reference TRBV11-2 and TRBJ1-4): EAGVAQSPRYKIIEKRQSVAFWCNPISGHATLYWYQQILGQGPKLLIQFQNNGVVDDSQLPKDRFSAERLKGVDSTLKIQPAKLEDSAVYLCASSSGGGGNEKLFFGSGTQLSVL.

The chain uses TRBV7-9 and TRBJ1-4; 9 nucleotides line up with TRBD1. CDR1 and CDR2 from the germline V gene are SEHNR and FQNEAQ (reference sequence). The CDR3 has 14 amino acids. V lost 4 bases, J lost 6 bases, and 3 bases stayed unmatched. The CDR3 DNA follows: TGTGCCAGCAGCTCTACAGGGGGCCATGAAAAACTGTTTTTT. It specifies CASSSTGGHEKLFF.

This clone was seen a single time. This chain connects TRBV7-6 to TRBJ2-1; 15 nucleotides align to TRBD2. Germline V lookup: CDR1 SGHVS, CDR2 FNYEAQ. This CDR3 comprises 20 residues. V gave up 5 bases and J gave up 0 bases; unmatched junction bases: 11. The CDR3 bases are TGTGCCAGCAGCACCAAATGGACTAGCGGGAGGGAAAGCTCCTACAATGAGCAGTTCTTC. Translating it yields CASSTKWTSGRESSYNEQFF.

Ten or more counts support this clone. This chain's CDR3 is CASNRDSHYGYTF. Here the CDR3 DNA reads TGTGCCAGCAACCGGGACAGCCACTATGGCTACACCTTC. The chain couples TRBV9 to TRBJ1-2, with 7 bases fitting TRBD1. CDR1 and CDR2 from the germline V gene are SGDLS and YYNGEE. Trimming cost V 6 bases and J 3 bases; bases outside gene matches: 5. The CDR3 covers 13 residues. Complete variable domain (other parts from reference TRBV9 and TRBJ1-2): DSGVTQTPKHLITATGQRVTLRCSPRSGDLSVYWYQQSLDQGLQFLIQYYNGEERAKGNILERFSAQQFPDLHSELNLSSLELGDSALYFCASNRDSHYGYTFGSGTRLTVV.

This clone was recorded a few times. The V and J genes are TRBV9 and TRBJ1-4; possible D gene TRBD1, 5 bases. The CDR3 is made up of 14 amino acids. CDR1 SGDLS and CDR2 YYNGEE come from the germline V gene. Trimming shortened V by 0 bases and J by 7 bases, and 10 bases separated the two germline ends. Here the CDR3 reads CASSVGQWGEKLFF. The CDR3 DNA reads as TGTGCCAGCAGCGTAGGACAGTGGGGTGAAAAACTGTTTTTT. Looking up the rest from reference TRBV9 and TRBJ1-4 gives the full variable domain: DSGVTQTPKHLITATGQRVTLRCSPRSGDLSVYWYQQSLDQGLQFLIQYYNGEERAKGNILERFSAQQFPDLHSELNLSSLELGDSALYFCASSVGQWGEKLFFGSGTQLSVL.

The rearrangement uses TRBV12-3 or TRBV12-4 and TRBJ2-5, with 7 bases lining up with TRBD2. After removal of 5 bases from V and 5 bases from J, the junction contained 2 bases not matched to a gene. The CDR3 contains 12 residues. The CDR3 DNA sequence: TGTGCCAGCAGTCAGGGAGGGGAGACCCAGTACTTC. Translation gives CASSQGGETQYF.

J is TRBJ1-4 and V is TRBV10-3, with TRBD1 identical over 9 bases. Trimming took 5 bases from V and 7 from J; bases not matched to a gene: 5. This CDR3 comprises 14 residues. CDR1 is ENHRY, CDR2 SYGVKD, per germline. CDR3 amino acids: CAISQTGGSEKLFF. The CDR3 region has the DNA TGTGCCATCAGTCAGACAGGGGGTAGTGAAAAACTGTTTTTT.

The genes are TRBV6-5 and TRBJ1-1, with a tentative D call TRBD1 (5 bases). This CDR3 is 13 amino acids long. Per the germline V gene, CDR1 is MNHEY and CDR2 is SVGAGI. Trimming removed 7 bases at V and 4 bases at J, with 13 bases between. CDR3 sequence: CASKRGRVTEAFF. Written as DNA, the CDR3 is TGTGCCAGCAAAAGGGGTAGGGTCACTGAAGCTTTCTTT.

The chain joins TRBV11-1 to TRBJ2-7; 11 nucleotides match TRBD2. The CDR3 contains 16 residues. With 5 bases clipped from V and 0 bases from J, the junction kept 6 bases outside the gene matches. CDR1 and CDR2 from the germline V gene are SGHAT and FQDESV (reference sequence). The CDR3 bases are TGTGCCAGCAGCCAACGACTAGCGGGAAGCTCCTACGAGCAGTACTTC. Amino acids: CASSQRLAGSSYEQYF.

The CDR3 sequence is CASSVAGQSGNTIYF. The CDR3, as DNA: TGTGCCAGCAGCGTAGCCGGACAGTCTGGAAACACCATATATTTT. The chain links TRBV9 to TRBJ1-3; tentatively, D is TRBD1 (6 bases). CDR1 and CDR2 (germline): SGDLS, YYNGEE. This CDR3 is built from 15 residues. V lost 0 bases and J 1 base, leaving 8 bases between the germline ends.

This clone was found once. CDR3 in DNA: TGTGCCAGCAGCTTGGATGGGGGCACCACAGATACGCAGTATTTT. Translation gives CASSLDGGTTDTQYF. This rearrangement joins TRBV5-5 to TRBJ2-3; perhaps TRBD1 as D (6 bases). The CDR3 consists of 15 residues. Trimming left V 0 bases short and J 2 bases short, with 10 bases between. Looked up from germline, CDR1 is SGHKS and CDR2 is YYEKEE (reference sequence). Supplemented by reference TRBV5-5 and TRBJ2-3, the full variable domain reads DAGVTQSPTHLIKTRGQQVTLRCSPISGHKSVSWYQQVLGQGPQFIFQYYEKEERGRGNFPDRFSARQFPNYSSELNVNALLLGDSALYLCASSLDGGTTDTQYFGPGTRLTVL.

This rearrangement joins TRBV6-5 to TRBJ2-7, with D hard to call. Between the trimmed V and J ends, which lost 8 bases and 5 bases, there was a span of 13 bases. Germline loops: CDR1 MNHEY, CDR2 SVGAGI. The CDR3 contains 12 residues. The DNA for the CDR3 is TGTGCCAGCGGTAGGAGCATGCACGAGCAGTACTTC. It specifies CASGRSMHEQYF.

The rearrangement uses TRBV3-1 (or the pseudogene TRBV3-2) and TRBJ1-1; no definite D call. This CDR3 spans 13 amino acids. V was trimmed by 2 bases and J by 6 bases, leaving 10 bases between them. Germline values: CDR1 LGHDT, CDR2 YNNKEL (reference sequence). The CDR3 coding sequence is TGTGCCAGCAGCCAACGGGGTGGAGCTGAAGCTTTCTTT. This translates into CASSQRGGAEAFF.

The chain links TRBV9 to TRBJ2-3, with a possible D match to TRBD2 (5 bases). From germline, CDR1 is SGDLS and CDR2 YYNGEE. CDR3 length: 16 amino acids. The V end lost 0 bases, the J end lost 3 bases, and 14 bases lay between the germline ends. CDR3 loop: CASSVGFVGVTDTQYF. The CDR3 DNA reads TGTGCCAGCAGCGTAGGTTTTGTGGGAGTAACAGATACGCAGTATTTT.

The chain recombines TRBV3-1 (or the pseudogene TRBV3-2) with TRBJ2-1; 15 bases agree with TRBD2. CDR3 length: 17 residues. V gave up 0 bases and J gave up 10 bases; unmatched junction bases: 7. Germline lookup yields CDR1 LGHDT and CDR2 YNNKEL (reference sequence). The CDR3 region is CASSQEWTSGRASEQFF. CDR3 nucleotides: TGTGCCAGCAGCCAAGAATGGACTAGCGGGAGGGCCAGCGAGCAGTTCTTC.

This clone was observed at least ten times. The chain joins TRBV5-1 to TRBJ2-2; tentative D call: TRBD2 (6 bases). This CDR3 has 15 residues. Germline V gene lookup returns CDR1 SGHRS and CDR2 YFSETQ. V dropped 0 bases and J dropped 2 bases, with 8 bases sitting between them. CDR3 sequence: CASSLGSGNTGELFF. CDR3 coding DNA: TGCGCCAGCAGCTTGGGTAGCGGTAACACCGGGGAGCTGTTTTTT. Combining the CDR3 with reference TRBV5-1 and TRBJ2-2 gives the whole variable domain KAGVTQTPRYLIKTRGQQVTLSCSPISGHRSVSWYQQTPGQGLQFLFEYFSETQRNKGNFPGRFSGRQFSNSRSEMNVSTLELGDSALYLCASSLGSGNTGELFFGEGSRLTVL.

CDR3 in amino acids: CASSYFQRELYNEQFF. The CDR3 region has the DNA TGTGCCAGCAGTTACTTCCAGCGGGAGTTGTACAATGAGCAGTTCTTC. J is TRBJ2-1 and V is TRBV6-5; 8 bases line up with TRBD2. V gave up 1 base and J gave up 4 bases; unmatched junction bases: 6. From germline, CDR1 is MNHEY and CDR2 SVGAGI. The CDR3 extends over 16 amino acids.

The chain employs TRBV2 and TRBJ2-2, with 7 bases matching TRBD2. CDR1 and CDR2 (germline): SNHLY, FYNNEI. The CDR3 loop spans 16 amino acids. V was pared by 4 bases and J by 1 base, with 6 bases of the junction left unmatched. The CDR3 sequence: CASSALADLNTGELFF. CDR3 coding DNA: TGTGCCAGCAGTGCCCTAGCGGACCTGAACACCGGGGAGCTGTTTTTT.

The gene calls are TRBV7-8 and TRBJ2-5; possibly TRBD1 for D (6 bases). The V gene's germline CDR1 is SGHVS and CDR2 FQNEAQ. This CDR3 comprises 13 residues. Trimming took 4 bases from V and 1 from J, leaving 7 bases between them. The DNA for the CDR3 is TGTGCCAGCAGCTGGGGGCTCCAAGAGACCCAGTACTTC. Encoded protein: CASSWGLQETQYF.

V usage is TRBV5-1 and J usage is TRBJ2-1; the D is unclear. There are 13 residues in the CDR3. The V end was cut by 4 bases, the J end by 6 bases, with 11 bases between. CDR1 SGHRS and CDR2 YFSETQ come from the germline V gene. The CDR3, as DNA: TGCGCCAGCAGCCCCACGCGGTCCAATGAGCAGTTCTTC. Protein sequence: CASSPTRSNEQFF.

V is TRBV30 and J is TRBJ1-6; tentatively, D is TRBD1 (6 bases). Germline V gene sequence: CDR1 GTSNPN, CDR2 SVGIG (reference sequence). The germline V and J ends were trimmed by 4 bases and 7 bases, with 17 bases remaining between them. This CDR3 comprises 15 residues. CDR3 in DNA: TGTGCCTGGATACTTCGCAGGGGCGGGAATTCACCCCTCCACTTT. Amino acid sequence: CAWILRRGGNSPLHF. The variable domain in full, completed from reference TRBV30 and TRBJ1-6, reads SQTIHQWPATLVQPVGSPLSLECTVEGTSNPNLYWYRQAAGRGLQLLFYSVGIGQISSEVPQNLSASRPQDRQFILSSKKLLLSDSGFYLCAWILRRGGNSPLHFGNGTRLTVT.

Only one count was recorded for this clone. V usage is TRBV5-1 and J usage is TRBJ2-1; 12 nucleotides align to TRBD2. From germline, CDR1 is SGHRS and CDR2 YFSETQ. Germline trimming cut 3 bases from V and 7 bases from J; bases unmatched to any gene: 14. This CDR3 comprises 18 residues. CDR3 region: CASSSGLAGILLTNEQFF. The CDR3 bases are TGCGCCAGCAGCTCCGGACTAGCGGGGATCCTTCTTACAAATGAGCAGTTCTTC.

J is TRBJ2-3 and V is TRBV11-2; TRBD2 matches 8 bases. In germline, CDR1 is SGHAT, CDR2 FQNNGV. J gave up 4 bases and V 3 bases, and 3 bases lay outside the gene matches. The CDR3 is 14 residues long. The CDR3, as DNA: TGTGCCAGCAGCTTCGCGGGAGGCCCAGATACGCAGTATTTT. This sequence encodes CASSFAGGPDTQYF.

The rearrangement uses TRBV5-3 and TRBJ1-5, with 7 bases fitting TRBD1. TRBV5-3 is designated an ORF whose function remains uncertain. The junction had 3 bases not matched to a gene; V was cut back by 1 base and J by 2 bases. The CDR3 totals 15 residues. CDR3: CARSLRQGRNQPQHF. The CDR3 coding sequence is TGTGCCAGAAGCTTGAGACAGGGTCGCAATCAGCCCCAGCATTTT.